This record concerns one TCR beta chain sequence. Within the sample, other DNA sequences also encode this same CDR3. The sample originates from a study of cytomegalovirus exposure and HLA in healthy donors. The primer mix had 60 Vbeta and 13 Jbeta primers. Assay used: immunoSEQ multiplex PCR; TCRdb lists only in-frame clones, some missing. The specimen's table records approximately 76,000 clones. This CDR3 is 13 amino acids long. The germline V gene has CDR1 GTSNPN and CDR2 SVGIG (reference sequence). V was pared by 0 bases and J by 0 bases, with 6 bases between. The chain is built from TRBV30 and TRBJ2-7; D is perhaps TRBD2 (5 bases). The sequence was collected from a man aged 18 to 29 in good health and CMV-seropositive. Sequencing was carried out using PBMCs. The CDR3 sequence: CAWSVGGSYEQYF. CDR3 bases: TGTGCCTGGAGTGTAGGAGGCTCCTACGAGCAGTACTTC.